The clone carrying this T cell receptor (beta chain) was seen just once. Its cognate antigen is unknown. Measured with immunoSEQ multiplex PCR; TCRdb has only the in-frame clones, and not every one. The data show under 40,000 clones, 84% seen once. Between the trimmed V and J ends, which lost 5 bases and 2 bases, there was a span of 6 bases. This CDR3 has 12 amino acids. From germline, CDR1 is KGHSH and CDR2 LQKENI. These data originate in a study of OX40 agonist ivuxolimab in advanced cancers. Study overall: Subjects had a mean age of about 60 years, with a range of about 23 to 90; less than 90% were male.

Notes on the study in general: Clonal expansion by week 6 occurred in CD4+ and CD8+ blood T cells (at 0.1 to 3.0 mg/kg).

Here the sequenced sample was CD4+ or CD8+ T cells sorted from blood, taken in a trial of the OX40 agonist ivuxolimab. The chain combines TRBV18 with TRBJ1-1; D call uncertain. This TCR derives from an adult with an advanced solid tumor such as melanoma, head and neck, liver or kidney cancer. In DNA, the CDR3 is TGTGCCAGCTCATCGATTAACACTGAAGCTTTCTTT. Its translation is CASSSINTEAFF.